These T cell receptor beta chains were read from a single sample in a study of blood T cell repertoires in COVID-19. Only in-frame clones appear in the TCRdb table, and some are missing; sequencing was by immunoSEQ multiplex PCR. The sample lists approximately 58,000 clones, over 75% occurring once. The sequencing sample was made of peripheral blood. The receptors were sampled from a woman of 80 years or more with active COVID-19. Both conserved end residues are part of each CDR3. Fields, in order: J gene, clone size, D gene, CDR3 length, V gene, CDR3 protein, CDR3 DNA. D genes are given only for firm matches. Size is stated for part of the rows, as once, few or many counts, or as a class when the clone is expanded.

TRBJ1-1 . . 14 TRBV5-1 CASSFGHTNTEAFF TGCGCCAGCAGCTTTGGACACACGAACACTGAAGCTTTCTTT
TRBJ2-3 . . 14 TRBV19 CASSIRRGADTQYF TGTGCCAGTAGTATACGGCGCGGGGCTGATACGCAGTATTTT
TRBJ1-1 . . 12 TRBV10-2 CASTRTGTEAFF TGCGCCAGCACGCGAACGGGGACTGAAGCTTTCTTT
TRBJ1-3 once . 17 TRBV7-2 CASSLITGGSSGNTIYF TGTGCCAGCAGCTTAATAACGGGGGGCTCCTCTGGAAACACCATATATTTT
TRBJ1-2 . . 13 TRBV6-5 CASRGWQLYGYTF TGTGCCAGCCGGGGGTGGCAGCTCTATGGCTACACCTTC
TRBJ2-7 . . 14 TRBV27 CASSPLSSLDEQYF TGTGCCAGCAGCCCTCTTAGCTCCCTGGACGAGCAGTACTTC
TRBJ1-1 . TRBD1 16 TRBV3-1/TRBV3-2 CASSSQEAGGGTEAFF TGTGCCAGCAGTTCTCAAGAGGCAGGGGGCGGCACTGAAGCTTTCTTT
TRBJ1-2 few . 13 TRBV5-4 CASRFQGYGGYTF TGTGCCAGCCGCTTCCAGGGGTATGGTGGCTACACCTTC
TRBJ1-6 . . 16 TRBV3-1/TRBV3-2 CASRRTESSYNSPLHF TGTGCCAGCAGGCGTACAGAGAGCTCCTATAATTCACCCCTCCACTTT
TRBJ1-2 . TRBD1 15 TRBV6-5 CASSPYRGLGYGYTF TGTGCCAGCAGTCCCTACAGGGGTTTGGGATATGGCTACACCTTC
TRBJ2-2 . . 15 TRBV10-3 CAIRDTGTNTGELFF TGTGCCATCAGGGACACAGGGACGAACACCGGGGAGCTGTTTTTT
TRBJ1-1 . TRBD1 16 TRBV7-9 CASSSQGAELNTEAFF TGTGCCAGCAGCTCCCAGGGGGCGGAATTGAACACTGAAGCTTTCTTT
TRBJ2-1 . . 12 TRBV11-2 CASSLVRNEQFF TGTGCCAGCAGCTTAGTCCGGAATGAGCAGTTCTTC
TRBJ1-3 once . 14 TRBV11-3 CASSFDSSGNTIYF TGTGCCAGCAGTTTCGACAGCTCTGGAAACACCATATATTTT
TRBJ1-6 . TRBD1 11 TRBV9 CASSAGGPLHF TGTGCCAGCAGCGCAGGGGGTCCCCTCCACTTT
TRBJ1-1 . . 15 TRBV7-9 CASSSQGGAGTEAFF TGTGCCAGCAGCTCCCAAGGGGGGGCTGGAACTGAAGCTTTCTTT
TRBJ2-7 few TRBD1 14 TRBV3-1/TRBV3-2 CASRASGGRYEQYF TGTGCCAGCAGGGCTTCAGGGGGCAGGTACGAGCAGTACTTC
TRBJ2-1 . . 12 TRBV28 CASSGGYNEQFF TGTGCCAGCAGCGGGGGCTACAATGAGCAGTTCTTC
TRBJ1-5 . . 13 TRBV12-3/TRBV12-4 CASTVRGSQPQHF TGTGCCAGCACTGTAAGGGGGAGCCAGCCCCAGCATTTT
TRBJ2-5 . TRBD2 15 TRBV5-4 CASTLAGGPEETQYF TGTGCCAGCACCTTAGCGGGAGGGCCGGAAGAGACCCAGTACTTC
TRBJ1-6 . . 14 TRBV5-6 CASSSQGRNSPLHF TGTGCCAGCAGCTCCCAGGGAAGGAATTCACCCCTCCACTTT
TRBJ2-1 . . 16 TRBV11-3 CASSLSRGGPSSEQFF TGTGCCAGCAGCCTCTCCCGGGGAGGCCCGTCCAGTGAGCAGTTCTTC
TRBJ2-1 . TRBD2 20 TRBV10-3 CAISVPGLAGPLGVRDEQFF TGTGCCATCAGTGTCCCGGGACTAGCGGGGCCACTAGGGGTTAGGGATGAGCAGTTCTTC
TRBJ1-4 once . 16 TRBV11-2 CASSQPDRPLNEKLFF TGTGCCAGCAGCCAACCCGACAGGCCACTAAATGAAAAACTGTTTTTT
TRBJ2-1 . TRBD2 18 TRBV3-1/TRBV3-2 CASSQDLPGGRAYNEQFF TGTGCCAGCAGCCAAGATCTCCCTGGCGGGAGGGCCTACAATGAGCAGTTCTTC
TRBJ1-2 . . 16 TRBV6-6 CASSYSMGGSINGYTF TGTGCCAGCAGTTACTCGATGGGGGGTAGTATAAATGGCTACACCTTC
TRBJ2-1 . TRBD2 14 TRBV7-9 CASKRDYNYNEQFF TGTGCCAGCAAGCGGGACTATAACTACAATGAGCAGTTCTTC
TRBJ2-5 . TRBD1 13 TRBV24-1 CATKGTVQETQYF TGTGCCACCAAGGGGACAGTCCAAGAGACCCAGTACTTC
TRBJ2-7 . . 15 TRBV11-2 CASSLSQRRSYEQYF TGTGCCAGCAGCCTAAGCCAGCGGAGATCCTACGAGCAGTACTTC
TRBJ1-2 . TRBD1 15 TRBV28 CASSRRTGADYGYTF TGTGCCAGCAGTCGCCGGACAGGAGCTGACTATGGCTACACCTTC
TRBJ1-5 . TRBD1 15 TRBV28 CASSLLGQGNQPQHF TGTGCCAGCAGTTTATTGGGACAGGGAAATCAGCCCCAGCATTTT
TRBJ2-1 . TRBD2 17 TRBV25-1 CASSEPRASGVGYEQFF TGTGCCAGCAGTGAACCCCGGGCTAGCGGGGTTGGATATGAGCAGTTCTTC
TRBJ1-6 . . 16 TRBV18 CASSREQASYNSPLHF TGTGCCAGCTCACGCGAACAGGCCTCCTATAATTCACCCCTCCACTTT
TRBJ1-4 . TRBD1 15 TRBV3-1/TRBV3-2 CASSHYDRGLEKLFF TGTGCCAGCAGCCATTACGACAGGGGGCTGGAAAAACTGTTTTTT
TRBJ1-4 . TRBD1 18 TRBV7-6 CASSLVGVQGAANEKLFF TGTGCCAGCAGCTTAGTGGGAGTACAGGGGGCGGCTAATGAAAAACTGTTTTTT
TRBJ1-3 . . 16 TRBV19 CASSISQPSSGNTIYF TGTGCCAGTAGTATATCACAGCCCTCCTCTGGAAACACCATATATTTT
TRBJ2-5 . . 19 TRBV2 CATTLVGSGHRNHQETQYF TGTGCCACCACCCTCGTCGGTAGCGGACACCGTAATCACCAAGAGACCCAGTACTTC
TRBJ1-4 . . 15 TRBV25-1 CASSRGAPGNEKLFF TGTGCCAGCAGTCGCGGGGCGCCGGGGAATGAAAAACTGTTTTTT
TRBJ2-7 once . 17 TRBV5-1 CASSFGPWEAQPYEQYF TGCGCCAGCAGCTTTGGTCCGTGGGAGGCCCAACCCTACGAGCAGTACTTC
TRBJ2-1 . TRBD2 15 TRBV5-1 CASTPSGGPQNEQFF TGCGCCAGCACCCCTTCGGGGGGGCCGCAAAATGAGCAGTTCTTC
TRBJ2-3 . TRBD2 16 TRBV18 CASSPRNSGSTDTQYF TGTGCCAGCTCACCCCGGAATAGCGGGAGCACAGATACGCAGTATTTT
TRBJ2-1 . . 16 TRBV5-1 CASSLFPSESYNEQFF TGCGCCAGCAGCTTGTTTCCTAGCGAATCCTACAATGAGCAGTTCTTC
TRBJ2-1 . TRBD2 15 TRBV28 CASRPGGSGNNEQFF TGTGCCAGCAGGCCGGGGGGTAGCGGCAACAATGAGCAGTTCTTC
TRBJ2-5 . . 13 TRBV6-4 CASSGGPQETQYF TGTGCCAGCAGTGGAGGGCCGCAAGAGACCCAGTACTTC
TRBJ1-2 . TRBD1 15 TRBV5-8 CASSSATGRAYGYTF TGTGCCAGCAGCTCTGCGACAGGGAGAGCCTATGGCTACACCTTC
TRBJ2-1 . TRBD2 15 TRBV2 CASRLGLAGVNEQFF TGTGCCAGCAGGCTGGGACTAGCGGGAGTCAATGAGCAGTTCTTC
TRBJ2-7 . . 15 TRBV9 CASSVELDHSYEQYF TGTGCCAGCAGCGTAGAACTAGACCACTCCTACGAGCAGTACTTC
TRBJ1-2 few . 13 TRBV4-1 CASSRTQDYGYTF TGCGCCAGCAGCCGGACACAGGACTATGGCTACACCTTC
TRBJ2-2 . TRBD2 15 TRBV18 CASSPGLANTGELFF TGTGCCAGCTCACCCGGACTAGCGAACACCGGGGAGCTGTTTTTT
TRBJ2-7 once TRBD1 15 TRBV28 CASRRARDRGYEQYF TGTGCCAGCAGGCGAGCCCGGGACAGGGGCTACGAGCAGTACTTC
TRBJ1-6 . TRBD1 15 TRBV19 CASSIGTGVGSPLHF TGTGCCAGTAGTATCGGGACAGGAGTAGGTTCACCCCTCCACTTT
TRBJ1-2 . TRBD1 14 TRBV11-2 CASSSLDREVGYTF TGTGCCAGCAGCTCCTTAGACAGGGAAGTCGGCTACACCTTC
TRBJ2-1 . . 16 TRBV21-1 CASSKGLAGFGNEQFF TGTGCCAGCAGCAAAGGGCTAGCGGGGTTTGGCAATGAGCAGTTCTTC
TRBJ2-5 . TRBD1 11 TRBV13 CATGQGETQYF TGTGCCACCGGACAGGGAGAGACCCAGTACTTC